The 5 T cell receptor beta chains reported below all come from one sample, sequenced in a study of T cells in Graves' hyperthyroidism and ophthalmopathy. The source material, RNA transcripts, was used to amplify TCR beta CDR3 regions. TCR CDR3 underwent first-round RT-PCR with the HTBI primer set. TCRdb redid the calling of the multiplex PCR reads with MiXCR, one entry per CDR3 protein. The table has approximately 600,000 distinct CDR3 sequences, around 15% seen once. Sequenced: blood. The receptors were gathered from a woman in her thirties with Graves' hyperthyroidism.

This chain uses TRBV6-1 with TRBJ1-2; possible D gene TRBD1, 5 bases. CDR1 and CDR2 from the germline V gene are MNHNS and SASEGT. The CDR3 spans 15 residues. The germline V and J ends were trimmed by 6 bases and 8 bases, with 22 bases remaining between them. Here the CDR3 DNA reads TGTGCCAGCAGAAACACCGGGACGGCCAGCGGAGGCTACACCTTC. Translation gives CASRNTGTASGGYTF.

Note on this clonotype: A much more abundant neighbour one base away suggests this may be a read error. The chain couples TRBV30 to TRBJ2-5, with D tentatively TRBD1 (6 bases). This CDR3 has 14 amino acids. Germline V lookup: CDR1 GTSNPN, CDR2 SVGIG (reference sequence). This chain's CDR3 is CAWSDGQLQGTQYF. In DNA, the CDR3 is TGTGCCTGGAGTGACGGACAGCTACAAGGGACCCAGTACTTC.

This clonotype has ten or more counts. This sequence joins TRBV10-3 and TRBJ2-1; 9 bases line up with TRBD2. The CDR3 has 17 amino acids. Trimming at V came to 2 bases and at J to 8 bases, leaving 13 bases not matched to a gene. Germline V gives CDR1 ENHRY, CDR2 SYGVKD. CDR3 protein: CAISEPHLAGGPDEQFF. The CDR3 coding sequence is TGTGCCATCAGTGAGCCACACCTCGCGGGAGGGCCGGATGAGCAGTTCTTC.

This clonotype was detected ten times or more. This chain connects TRBV5-1 to TRBJ2-5; 8 bases are a match to TRBD1. J gave up 0 bases and V 5 bases, and 3 bases lay outside the gene matches. Germline lookup yields CDR1 SGHRS and CDR2 YFSETQ. There are 14 residues in the CDR3. CDR3 region: CASRRQGYQETQYF. The DNA of the CDR3 is TGCGCCAGCAGGCGACAGGGGTACCAAGAGACCCAGTACTTC.

The table lists this clonotype with many counts. The chain has TRBV29-1 and TRBJ2-1; TRBD2 might be the D (5 bases). V lost 8 bases, J lost 7 bases, and 15 bases lay in between. The CDR3 is 12 residues long. Germline CDR1 reads SQVTM; CDR2 reads ANQGSEA. CDR3 amino acids: CSPVGSGNEQFF. CDR3 coding DNA: TGCAGCCCCGTTGGGAGTGGAAATGAGCAGTTCTTC.